This TCR beta chain is drawn from a study of identical twins. Overall study findings and caveats: Beta out-of-frame sequences displayed a weaker excess of sharing between twins. The study reached conclusions through statistical analysis that was cross-sectional, not following the same donors. Models predicted too little out-of-frame TCR alpha sharing in monozygotic twins.

The cDNA had a unique molecular identifier and a template-switch universal primer site. TCRdb reprocessed the 5' RACE reads with MiXCR, giving one entry per CDR3 protein. The sample carries hundreds of thousands of distinct CDR3 sequences, more than 8% recorded once. Germline values: CDR1 SQVTM, CDR2 ANQGSEA. The CDR3 consists of 16 residues. V was trimmed by 5 bases and J by 0 bases, leaving 20 bases between them. This clonotype occurred many times. Its target is unknown. The data also belong to a second study, concerning yellow fever vaccine responses in identical twins.

This TCR was sampled from a woman aged 18-29 years in good health. The chain combines TRBV29-1 with TRBJ2-7; D possibly matches TRBD1 or TRBD2 (5 bases each). Material: CD8+ T cells sorted from blood. CDR3 coding DNA: TGCAGCGTTTCGCGACGGTGGGGGTTCTTCTCCTACGAGCAGTACTTC. Protein: CSVSRRWGFFSYEQYF.